One sample yielded the 5 T cell receptor beta chains listed below, sequenced in a study of T cell responses to AZD1222 COVID-19 vaccine. Generated by immunoSEQ multiplex PCR, the TCRdb table keeps only in-frame clones and is missing some. The sample has approximately 28,000 clones; 70% to 90% are singletons. Here the sequenced sample was peripheral blood, taken 28 days after the second AZD1222 dose. The origin of the receptors is an adult who received the AZD1222 COVID-19 vaccine.

CDR3 in DNA: TGTGCCAGCAGCGTAGAAGAGGCCCCTGGGACTAAACCCTACGAGCAGTACTTC. Amino acid sequence: CASSVEEAPGTKPYEQYF. The V gene is TRBV9, the J gene TRBJ2-7; 7 nucleotides agree with TRBD2. This CDR3 has 18 residues. Looked up from germline, CDR1 is SGDLS and CDR2 is YYNGEE. The junction had 14 bases not matched to a gene; V was cut back by 0 bases and J by 2 bases.

The CDR3 loop is CASGRGTYSGNTIYF. CDR3 sequence (DNA): TGTGCCAGCGGGAGAGGGACCTACTCTGGAAACACCATATATTTT. The chain has TRBV2 and TRBJ1-3; D is possibly TRBD1 (5 bases). V was clipped by 8 bases and J by 0 bases, with 14 bases between them. CDR3 length: 15 amino acids. CDR1 is SNHLY, CDR2 FYNNEI, per germline.

The CDR3 DNA reads as TGTGCCAGCAGCTTGTGGCAGGGGGCAAGGTGGAATGGCTACACCTTC. Its protein product is CASSLWQGARWNGYTF. The chain carries TRBV5-6 and TRBJ1-2; TRBD1 matches at 8 bases. The length of the CDR3 is 16 residues. V trimming: 1 base; J trimming: 6 bases; junction bases outside the gene matches: 11. CDR1 is SGHDT and CDR2 is YYEEEE in the germline V gene. Variable domain in full (rest from reference TRBV5-6 and TRBJ1-2): DAGVTQSPTHLIKTRGQQVTLRCSPKSGHDTVSWYQQALGQGPQFIFQYYEEEERQRGNFPDRFSGHQFPNYSSELNVNALLLGDSALYLCASSLWQGARWNGYTFGSGTRLTVV.

The chain has TRBV10-3 and TRBJ1-2; possibly TRBD1 for D (5 bases). The CDR3 has 12 amino acids. From germline, CDR1 is ENHRY and CDR2 SYGVKD. V was pared by 8 bases and J by 2 bases, with 9 bases between. CDR3 bases: TGTGCCATCCACCCAGGGAACTATGGCTACACCTTC. Encoded protein: CAIHPGNYGYTF.

This sequence joins TRBV7-9 and TRBJ2-1; D possibly corresponds to TRBD2 (7 bases). Trimming removed 5 bases from V and 2 bases from J, with 25 bases in between. The CDR3 consists of 19 residues. Germline assignment: CDR1 SEHNR and CDR2 FQNEAQ (reference sequence). Written as DNA, the CDR3 is TGTGCCAGCAGCCCTAGCGTCCGGGGGGCAAGGAGAACCTACAATGAGCAGTTCTTC. The encoded protein is CASSPSVRGARRTYNEQFF. Supplemented by reference TRBV7-9 and TRBJ2-1, the full variable domain reads DTGVSQNPRHKITKRGQNVTFRCDPISEHNRLYWYRQTLGQGPEFLTYFQNEAQLEKSRLLSDRFSAERPKGSFSTLEIQRTEQGDSAMYLCASSPSVRGARRTYNEQFFGPGTRLTVL.